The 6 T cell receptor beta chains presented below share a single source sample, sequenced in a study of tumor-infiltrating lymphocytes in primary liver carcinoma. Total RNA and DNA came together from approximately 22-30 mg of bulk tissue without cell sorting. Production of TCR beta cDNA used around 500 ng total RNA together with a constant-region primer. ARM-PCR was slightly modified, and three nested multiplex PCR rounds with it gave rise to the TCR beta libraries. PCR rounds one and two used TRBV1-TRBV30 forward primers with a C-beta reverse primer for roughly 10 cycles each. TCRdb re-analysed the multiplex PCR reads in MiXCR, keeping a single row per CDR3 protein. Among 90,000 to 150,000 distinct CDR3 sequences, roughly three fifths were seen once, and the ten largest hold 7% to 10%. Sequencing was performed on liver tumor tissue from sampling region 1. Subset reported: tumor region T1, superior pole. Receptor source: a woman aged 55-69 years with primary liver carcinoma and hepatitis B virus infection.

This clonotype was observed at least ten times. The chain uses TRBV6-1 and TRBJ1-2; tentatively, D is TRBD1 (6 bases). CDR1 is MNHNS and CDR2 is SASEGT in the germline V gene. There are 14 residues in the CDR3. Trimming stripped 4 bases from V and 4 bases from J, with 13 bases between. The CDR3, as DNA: TGTGCCAGCAGTGGAACAGGGCCCCTCTATGGCTACACCTTC. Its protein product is CASSGTGPLYGYTF.

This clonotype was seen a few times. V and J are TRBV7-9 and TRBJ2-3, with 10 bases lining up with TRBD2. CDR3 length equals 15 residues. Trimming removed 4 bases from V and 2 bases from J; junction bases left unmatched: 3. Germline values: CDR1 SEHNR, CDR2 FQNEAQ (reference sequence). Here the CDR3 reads CASSSLAGVTDTQYF. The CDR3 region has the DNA TGTGCCAGCAGCTCGCTAGCGGGAGTCACAGATACGCAGTATTTT. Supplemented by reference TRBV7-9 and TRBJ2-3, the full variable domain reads DTGVSQNPRHKITKRGQNVTFRCDPISEHNRLYWYRQTLGQGPEFLTYFQNEAQLEKSRLLSDRFSAERPKGSFSTLEIQRTEQGDSAMYLCASSSLAGVTDTQYFGPGTRLTVL.

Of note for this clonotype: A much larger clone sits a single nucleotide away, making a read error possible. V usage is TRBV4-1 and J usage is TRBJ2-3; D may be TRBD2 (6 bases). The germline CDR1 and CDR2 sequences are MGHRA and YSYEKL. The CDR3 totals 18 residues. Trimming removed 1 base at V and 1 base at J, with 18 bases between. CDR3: CASSQGGRSGLRTDTQYF. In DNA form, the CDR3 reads TGCGCCAGCAGCCAAGGGGGCCGGTCGGGACTTCGCACAGATACGCAGTATTTT.

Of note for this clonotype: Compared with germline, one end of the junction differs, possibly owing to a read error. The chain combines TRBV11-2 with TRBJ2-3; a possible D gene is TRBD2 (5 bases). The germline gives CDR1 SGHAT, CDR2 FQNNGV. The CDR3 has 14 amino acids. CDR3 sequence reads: CASLPGPSTDTQYF. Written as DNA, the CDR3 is TGTGCCAGCCTTCCGGGCCCTAGCACAGATACACAGTATTTT.

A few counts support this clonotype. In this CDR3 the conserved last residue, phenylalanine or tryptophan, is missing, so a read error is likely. CDR3 coding DNA: TGTGCCAGCAGCTTAGGGGGACTAACTTACACGTCATATACGCAGTATCTT. Protein sequence: CASSLGGLTYTSYTQYL. J is TRBJ2-3 and V is TRBV11-2; TRBD2 matches 7 bases. The V and J ends lost 1 base and 7 bases, in that order; junction bases with no gene match: 14. The CDR3 covers 17 residues. From germline, CDR1 is SGHAT and CDR2 FQNNGV.

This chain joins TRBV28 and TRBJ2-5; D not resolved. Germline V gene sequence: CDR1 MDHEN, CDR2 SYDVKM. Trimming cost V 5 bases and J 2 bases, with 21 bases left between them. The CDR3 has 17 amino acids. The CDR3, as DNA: TGTGCCAGCAGTAAAGCCCTCCCGCTGCTACTACAAGAGACCCAGTACTTC. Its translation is CASSKALPLLLQETQYF.